Listed below are T cell receptor beta chains from one sample, sequenced in a study of T cell responses to AZD1222 COVID-19 vaccine. Measured with immunoSEQ multiplex PCR; TCRdb has only the in-frame clones, and not every one. The sample yields roughly 100,000 clones, 90% to 95% seen once. The input for sequencing was peripheral blood, taken on day 0 of AZD1222 vaccination. Receptors originate from an adult in good health. Both conserved end residues are part of each CDR3. A D gene is named only where the DNA matches it firmly. Clone size is not always given. Where it is, it says once, few, many or a class for expanded clones.

-	TRBV27	TRBJ2-7	-	CASSLQTSLVGYEQYF	TGTGCCAGCAGTTTACAGACATCCCTCGTCGGCTACGAGCAGTACTTC
-	TRBV3-1/TRBV3-2	TRBJ1-3	TRBD1	CASSQPPGQGLNTIYF	TGTGCCAGCAGCCAGCCGCCGGGACAGGGGTTAAACACCATATATTTT
-	TRBV28	TRBJ2-3	-	CASRSRDTQYF	TGTGCCAGCAGAAGCCGGGATACGCAGTATTTT
-	TRBV27	TRBJ1-1	-	CASSLRENTEAFF	TGTGCCAGCAGTCTTAGGGAGAACACTGAAGCTTTCTTT
-	TRBV5-1	TRBJ2-5	TRBD2	CASSHTSGPEQETQYF	TGCGCCAGCAGCCACACTAGCGGGCCTGAACAAGAGACCCAGTACTTC
-	TRBV5-1	TRBJ1-2	-	CASREGGWGYTF	TGCGCCAGTAGAGAAGGAGGCTGGGGCTACACCTTC
-	TRBV10-1	TRBJ2-7	-	CASSELAGSTYEQYF	TGCGCCAGCAGTGAGCTGGCAGGCTCGACCTACGAGCAGTACTTC
-	TRBV27	TRBJ2-2	TRBD1	CASTQPGQGAVVGELFF	TGTGCCAGCACCCAACCGGGACAGGGGGCCGTCGTAGGGGAGCTGTTTTTT
-	TRBV7-9	TRBJ2-5	TRBD2	CASSSGLAGGSETQYF	TGTGCCAGCAGCTCCGGACTAGCGGGGGGGTCGGAGACCCAGTACTTC
-	TRBV5-5	TRBJ2-3	TRBD2	CASSLGLAGGPDTQYF	TGTGCCAGCAGCTTGGGACTAGCGGGAGGGCCGGATACGCAGTATTTT
-	TRBV7-9	TRBJ1-4	-	CASSLREDTGEKLFF	TGTGCCAGCAGCTTAAGGGAGGACACAGGGGAAAAACTGTTTTTT
-	TRBV6-2/TRBV6-3	TRBJ2-7	-	CASSAVWGAHEQYF	TGTGCCAGCAGCGCGGTTTGGGGGGCCCACGAGCAGTACTTC
-	TRBV5-1	TRBJ2-1	TRBD2	CASSWASGSHVGNEQFF	TGCGCCAGCAGCTGGGCTAGCGGGAGTCATGTTGGGAATGAGCAGTTCTTC
once	TRBV12-3/TRBV12-4	TRBJ2-4	-	CASSFQGGNIQYF	TGTGCCAGCAGTTTCCAGGGGGGGAACATTCAGTACTTC
few	TRBV4-2	TRBJ2-7	-	CASSQETGAYEQYF	TGTGCCAGCAGCCAAGAAACGGGGGCCTACGAGCAGTACTTC
-	TRBV5-6	TRBJ1-1	-	CASSGSGSATGYTEAFF	TGTGCCAGCAGCGGCTCCGGGTCCGCCACAGGGTACACTGAAGCTTTCTTT
-	TRBV30	TRBJ1-5	-	CAWSRGGGNQPQHF	TGTGCCTGGAGTCGAGGGGGGGGTAATCAGCCCCAGCATTTT
-	TRBV19	TRBJ2-7	TRBD2	CASSGLSGGSYEQYF	TGTGCCAGTAGTGGACTTAGCGGGGGCTCCTACGAGCAGTACTTC
-	TRBV28	TRBJ2-4	-	CAYTQVGRQVKNIQYF	TGTGCCTATACTCAGGTGGGGAGACAGGTAAAAAACATTCAGTACTTC
-	TRBV18	TRBJ1-5	-	CASSLGTVNNQPQHF	TGTGCCAGCTCACTGGGGACGGTTAACAATCAGCCCCAGCATTTT
once	TRBV28	TRBJ2-6	TRBD1	CASNRDRGFSGANVLTF	TGTGCCAGCAATCGGGACAGGGGCTTCTCTGGGGCCAACGTCCTGACTTTC
-	TRBV28	TRBJ1-2	TRBD1	CASSLRDRVNGYTF	TGTGCCAGCAGTTTAAGGGACAGGGTAAATGGCTACACCTTC
-	TRBV5-4	TRBJ2-2	TRBD2	CASSLTSGHTGELFF	TGTGCCAGCAGCTTAACTAGCGGGCACACCGGGGAGCTGTTTTTT
-	TRBV4-1	TRBJ1-2	-	CASSQGGVNYGYTF	TGCGCCAGCAGCCAAGGCGGGGTTAACTATGGCTACACCTTC
-	TRBV18	TRBJ1-5	-	CASSRTQRDNQPQHF	TGTGCCAGCTCTCGAACCCAGAGGGACAATCAGCCCCAGCATTTT
once	TRBV28	TRBJ2-7	TRBD2	CASRREARNEQYF	TGTGCCAGCAGGCGGGAGGCGAGGAACGAGCAGTACTTC
-	TRBV29-1	TRBJ2-7	-	CSVVGATYEQYF	TGCAGCGTTGTGGGGGCTACCTACGAGCAGTACTTC
-	TRBV30	TRBJ1-6	-	CASSQGSPPLHF	TGTGCCTCCTCCCAGGGCTCCCCACCCCTCCACTTT
-	TRBV28	TRBJ2-3	TRBD2	CASSFSGRGVDTQYF	TGTGCCAGCAGTTTTAGCGGGAGGGGGGTAGATACGCAGTATTTT
-	TRBV5-6	TRBJ1-4	-	CASSWGPPGNEKLFF	TGTGCCAGCAGCTGGGGTCCCCCCGGAAATGAAAAACTGTTTTTT
-	TRBV6-2/TRBV6-3	TRBJ1-2	TRBD1	CASSLGTGLNYGYTF	TGTGCCAGCAGTCTAGGGACAGGCCTCAACTATGGCTACACCTTC
-	TRBV28	TRBJ1-2	TRBD1	CASNLDRGLRGYTF	TGTGCCAGCAACCTGGACAGGGGGCTAAGGGGCTACACCTTC
once	TRBV5-1	TRBJ2-7	-	CASSPTGPPVYEQYF	TGCGCCAGCAGCCCGACGGGGCCTCCTGTTTACGAGCAGTACTTC
-	TRBV7-9	TRBJ1-2	-	CASRGGGNNYGYTF	TGTGCCAGCAGAGGAGGAGGGAATAACTATGGCTACACCTTC
once	TRBV28	TRBJ1-6	-	CASSSGAENSPLHF	TGTGCCAGCAGTTCCGGGGCAGAAAATTCACCCCTCCACTTT
-	TRBV15	TRBJ1-3	-	CATSTGGSGNTIYF	TGTGCCACCAGCACCGGGGGCTCTGGAAACACCATATATTTT
-	TRBV9	TRBJ2-7	TRBD2	CASSVGGRGSYEQYF	TGTGCCAGCAGCGTCGGCGGGAGAGGTTCCTACGAGCAGTACTTC
-	TRBV5-4	TRBJ1-2	-	CASSLGQRGYTF	TGTGCCAGCAGCTTGGGACAGCGAGGCTACACCTTC